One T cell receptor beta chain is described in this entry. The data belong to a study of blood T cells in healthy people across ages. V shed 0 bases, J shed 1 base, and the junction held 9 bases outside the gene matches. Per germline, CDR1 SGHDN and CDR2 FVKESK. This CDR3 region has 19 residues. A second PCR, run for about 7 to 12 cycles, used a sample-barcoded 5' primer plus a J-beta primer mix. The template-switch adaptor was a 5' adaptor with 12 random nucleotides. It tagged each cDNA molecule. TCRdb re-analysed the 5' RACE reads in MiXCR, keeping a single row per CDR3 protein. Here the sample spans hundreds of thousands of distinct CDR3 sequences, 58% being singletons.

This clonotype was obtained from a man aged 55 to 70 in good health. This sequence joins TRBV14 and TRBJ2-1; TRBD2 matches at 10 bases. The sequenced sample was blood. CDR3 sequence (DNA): TGTGCCAGCAGCCAAGATCCCGCTAGCGGGGGTCCTTCCTACAATGAGCAGTTCTTC. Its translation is CASSQDPASGGPSYNEQFF. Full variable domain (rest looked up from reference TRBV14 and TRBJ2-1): EAGVTQFPSHSVIEKGQTVTLRCDPISGHDNLYWYRRVMGKEIKFLLHFVKESKQDESGMPNNRFLAERTGGTYSTLKVQPAELEDSGVYFCASSQDPASGGPSYNEQFFGPGTRLTVL.